Shown below are 27 T cell receptor beta chains from a single sample sequenced in a study of T cells after somatic rescue of genetic block. Some clones are missing from TCRdb's copy, which holds only in-frame ones; the method was immunoSEQ multiplex PCR. The data contain approximately 67,000 clones, roughly 94% of them singletons. Sequenced input: peripheral blood mononuclear cells (PBMCs). Source of these receptors: a man between 40 and 49 years old.

This clone was counted once. The chain combines TRBV30 with TRBJ2-7; TRBD1 might be the D (7 bases). V shed 4 bases and J shed 1 base, with 23 bases lying between them. CDR1 and CDR2 (germline): GTSNPN, SVGIG (reference sequence). The CDR3 runs 17 residues. In DNA form, the CDR3 reads TGTGCCTGGAATCTTGTCGCGGGACAGCTCCAATCCTACGAGCAGTACTTC. As protein: CAWNLVAGQLQSYEQYF.

This clone was detected once. This chain joins TRBV9 and TRBJ2-3, with D uncertain. Germline CDR1 SGDLS, CDR2 YYNGEE. The CDR3 has 15 amino acids. Trimming stripped 1 base from V and 0 bases from J, with 9 bases between. The CDR3 here is CASSVKAISTDTQYF. The CDR3 nucleotides are TGTGCCAGCAGCGTAAAAGCCATTAGCACAGATACGCAGTATTTT.

V gene TRBV15 combines with J gene TRBJ2-7, with D unresolved. Germline CDR1 and CDR2: LNHNV and YYDKDF (reference sequence). V was clipped by 1 base and J by 3 bases, with 13 bases between them. The CDR3 runs 15 residues. The CDR3 nucleotides read TGTGCCACCAGCAGAGTTGTAGGCTCTCTCTACGAGCAGTACTTC. Encoded protein: CATSRVVGSLYEQYF.

The rearrangement uses TRBV6-1 and TRBJ2-3; 12 positions agree with TRBD2. This CDR3 region has 16 residues. Germline V gene lookup returns CDR1 MNHNS and CDR2 SASEGT. The V and J ends lost 3 bases and 4 bases, in that order; junction bases with no gene match: 5. CDR3 in DNA: TGTGCCAGCAGTGATGGTGGGACTAGCGGGTCAGATACGCAGTATTTT. Translation gives CASSDGGTSGSDTQYF.

V is TRBV2 and J is TRBJ1-4, with unresolved D. This CDR3 contains 11 residues. Germline assignment: CDR1 SNHLY and CDR2 FYNNEI. V gave up 3 bases and J gave up 8 bases, with 4 bases separating them. The CDR3 DNA reads TGTGCCAGCAGTGATGAGGAAAAACTGTTTTTT. Translation gives CASSDEEKLFF.

This clone occurred a few times. The chain combines TRBV30 with TRBJ1-6; perhaps TRBD1 as D (5 bases). V lost 2 bases and J 9 bases, leaving 14 bases between the germline ends. Germline V gene lookup returns CDR1 GTSNPN and CDR2 SVGIG (reference sequence). This CDR3 comprises 14 residues. The CDR3 reads CAWSQLLGGSPLHF. The CDR3 DNA follows: TGTGCCTGGAGTCAGCTCCTTGGGGGTTCACCCCTCCACTTT.

This chain uses TRBV10-1 with TRBJ1-5; TRBD1 might be the D (6 bases). Germline V gives CDR1 WNHNN, CDR2 SYGVQD (reference sequence). The V and J ends lost 3 bases and 2 bases respectively, with 14 bases between them. This CDR3 has 16 amino acids. The CDR3 DNA reads TGCGCCAGCAGTGACCCCGGGGGCCCGGGCAATCAGCCCCAGCATTTT. Translating it yields CASSDPGGPGNQPQHF.

The rearrangement links TRBV30 to TRBJ2-1; 9 bases align to TRBD1. V was clipped by 0 bases and J by 6 bases; unmatched bases: 9. The CDR3 runs to 16 residues. Germline assignment: CDR1 GTSNPN and CDR2 SVGIG (reference sequence). The CDR3 is CAWSVLGTGLGNEQFF. In DNA form, the CDR3 reads TGTGCCTGGAGTGTATTGGGGACAGGGTTGGGCAATGAGCAGTTCTTC.

V usage is TRBV5-1 and J usage is TRBJ1-1; 11 bases are a match to TRBD1. Germline values: CDR1 SGHRS, CDR2 YFSETQ. CDR3 length: 15 amino acids. The junction had 7 bases not matched to a gene; V was cut back by 4 bases and J by 5 bases. CDR3 protein: CASSIGQGAVTEAFF. CDR3 sequence (DNA): TGCGCCAGCAGCATCGGACAGGGGGCTGTGACTGAAGCTTTCTTT.

This rearrangement joins TRBV4-2 to TRBJ2-7; 9 nucleotides match TRBD2. Unmatched junction bases numbered 9, after V lost 1 base and J lost 2 bases. Germline CDR1 LGHNA, CDR2 YNFKEQ. CDR3 size: 17 residues. CDR3: CASSQGHSSGGTYEQYF. The CDR3 region has the DNA TGTGCCAGCAGCCAAGGCCACAGCAGCGGGGGGACCTACGAGCAGTACTTC.

The chain uses TRBV27 and TRBJ1-1; D is ambiguous. The V end lost 2 bases, the J end lost 0 bases, and 13 bases lay between the germline ends. The CDR3 is made up of 16 amino acids. Germline V CDR1 and CDR2: MNHEY, SMNVEV (reference sequence). In DNA, the CDR3 is TGTGCCAGCAGTTTAGGGCCCGAACGGATGAACACTGAAGCTTTCTTT. It translates to CASSLGPERMNTEAFF.

The chain is built from TRBV2 and TRBJ1-2; possible D gene TRBD1, 6 bases. With 6 bases removed from V and 4 bases from J, the gap between germline ends came to 12 bases. Germline CDR1 SNHLY, CDR2 FYNNEI. CDR3 length: 13 residues. The CDR3 DNA follows: TGTGCCAGCAGCGTGATGGGGGCCTATGGCTACACCTTC. Translated, it gives CASSVMGAYGYTF.

V is TRBV5-6 and J is TRBJ1-6; tentatively, D is TRBD1 (6 bases). The V gene's germline CDR1 is SGHDT and CDR2 YYEEEE. Trimming cost V 2 bases and J 6 bases, with 15 bases left between them. There are 16 residues in the CDR3. The CDR3 DNA reads TGTGCCAGCAGCTTAGGGGGATCTCCCAGTAATTCACCCCTCCACTTT. It encodes CASSLGGSPSNSPLHF.

This clone was observed a single time. The chain uses TRBV6-6 and TRBJ1-4, with a possible D match to TRBD1 (5 bases). Germline V gene data show CDR1 as MNHNY and CDR2 as SVGAGI (reference sequence). Deletions cut 5 bases from V and 5 bases from J, with 12 bases between. This CDR3 has 14 amino acids. The CDR3 nucleotides are TGTGCCAGCAGTCCAGGGTTTTGGAATGAAAAACTGTTTTTT. Translation gives CASSPGFWNEKLFF.

The gene calls are TRBV4-3 and TRBJ1-4; no definite D call. Trimming removed 3 bases at V and 2 bases at J, with 13 bases between. This CDR3 is built from 16 residues. Germline V lookup: CDR1 LGHNA, CDR2 YSLEER. The CDR3 DNA reads TGCGCCAGCAGCCATTTGGTCCCGGCGACTAATGAAAAACTGTTTTTT. It translates to CASSHLVPATNEKLFF.

V and J are TRBV18 and TRBJ2-7; 9 nucleotides line up with TRBD1. V shed 4 bases, J shed 5 bases, and the junction held 6 bases outside the gene matches. Germline values: CDR1 KGHSH, CDR2 LQKENI. This CDR3 has 14 residues. As DNA, the CDR3 is TGTGCCAGCTCACAGGACAGGGGATTAAACGAGCAGTACTTC. Translating it yields CASSQDRGLNEQYF.

Note on this clone: Distinct nucleotide sequences in the sample also encode this CDR3. The chain carries TRBV6-5 and TRBJ2-7, with TRBD1 matching over 8 bases. Trimming took 6 bases from V and 2 from J; bases not matched to a gene: 3. CDR3 length: 13 amino acids. CDR1 and CDR2 from the germline V gene are MNHEY and SVGAGI. In nucleotides, the CDR3 is TGTGCCAGCAGGAGGACAGGGCCCTACGAGCAGTACTTC. This codes for CASRRTGPYEQYF.

The chain joins TRBV2 to TRBJ1-1; 8 bases fit TRBD1. The germline V gene has CDR1 SNHLY and CDR2 FYNNEI. V was clipped by 6 bases and J by 6 bases; unmatched bases: 12. There are 15 residues in the CDR3. CDR3 bases: TGTGCCAGCAGAAGGGGGGCAGGGGGCGCCTCTGAAGCTTTCTTT. This codes for CASRRGAGGASEAFF. The full variable domain, rest sourced from reference TRBV2 and TRBJ1-1, is EPEVTQTPSHQVTQMGQEVILRCVPISNHLYFYWYRQILGQKVEFLVSFYNNEISEKSEIFDDQFSVERPDGSNFTLKIRSTKLEDSAMYFCASRRGAGGASEAFFGQGTRLTVV.

This clone was counted a few times. This chain joins TRBV6-5 and TRBJ1-1, with D perhaps TRBD1 (5 bases). Germline V lookup: CDR1 MNHEY, CDR2 SVGAGI. V dropped 1 base and J dropped 3 bases, with 12 bases sitting between them. The CDR3 runs 15 residues. CDR3 nucleotides: TGTGCCAGCAGTTACTTTAGAGGGGTGGACACTGAAGCTTTCTTT. The encoded protein is CASSYFRGVDTEAFF.

The chain recombines TRBV11-3 with TRBJ2-5; 14 bases fit TRBD2. Germline V lookup: CDR1 SGHNT, CDR2 YENEEA. With 5 bases clipped from V and 5 bases from J, the junction kept 10 bases outside the gene matches. The CDR3 runs 17 residues. In DNA form, the CDR3 reads TGTGCCAGCAGCCCCGGGACTAGCGGGGGCCTCGTGGAGACCCAGTACTTC. Translating gives CASSPGTSGGLVETQYF.

The V gene is TRBV5-5, the J gene TRBJ2-7, with 7 bases aligning to TRBD1. Germline values: CDR1 SGHKS, CDR2 YYEKEE (reference sequence). The V gene end was trimmed by 0 bases and the J gene end by 2 bases; junction bases not matched to a gene: 5. The CDR3 loop spans 15 amino acids. CDR3 region: CASSLEGALTYEQYF. As DNA, the CDR3 is TGTGCCAGCAGCTTGGAGGGGGCTTTGACCTACGAGCAGTACTTC.

CDR3 amino acids: CASSLWGRTSEQYF. The CDR3 bases are TGTGCCAGCAGTTTATGGGGCCGTACAAGCGAGCAGTACTTC. The V gene is TRBV28, the J gene TRBJ2-7; D is uncertain. Germline V gives CDR1 MDHEN, CDR2 SYDVKM. The CDR3 is 14 residues long. V dropped 0 bases and J dropped 6 bases, with 12 bases sitting between them.

The CDR3 sequence is CASSQESGVSYEQYF. The CDR3 nucleotides read TGCGCCAGCAGCCAAGAGTCAGGGGTTTCCTACGAGCAGTACTTC. V gene TRBV4-1 combines with J gene TRBJ2-7, with D perhaps matching TRBD1 (6 bases). Germline CDR1 is MGHRA and CDR2 is YSYEKL. V lost 0 bases, J lost 1 base, and 10 bases lay in between. This CDR3 contains 15 residues.

This clone occurred once. V and J are TRBV6-1 and TRBJ1-4, with D possibly TRBD1 on 6 matching bases. Deletions cut 0 bases from V and 1 base from J, with 9 bases between. The CDR3 contains 16 residues. Germline V gene data show CDR1 as MNHNS and CDR2 as SASEGT. The CDR3 sequence: CASSEAQGRTNEKLFF. DNA of the CDR3: TGTGCCAGCAGTGAAGCGCAGGGGAGAACTAATGAAAAACTGTTTTTT.

CDR3 bases: TGTGCCAGCAGTCCGGGACCTCAAGGCGCAGATACGCAGTATTTT. It specifies CASSPGPQGADTQYF. The genes are TRBV2 and TRBJ2-3, with D possibly called TRBD1 or TRBD2 (5 bases each). This CDR3 comprises 15 residues. V was shortened by 5 bases and J by 4 bases, with 16 bases between the two germline ends. Per germline, CDR1 SNHLY and CDR2 FYNNEI.

The chain carries TRBV5-8 and TRBJ1-4, with D maybe TRBD1 (6 bases). Germline assignment: CDR1 SGHTS and CDR2 YDEGEE. The CDR3 contains 14 residues. V was clipped by 0 bases and J by 3 bases, with 6 bases between them. This CDR3 is CASSLDRANEKLFF. In DNA, the CDR3 is TGTGCCAGCAGCTTGGACAGGGCTAATGAAAAACTGTTTTTT.

This chain joins TRBV18 and TRBJ2-7, with D tentatively TRBD1 (6 bases). The CDR3 has 12 residues. The germline V gene has CDR1 KGHSH and CDR2 LQKENI. Trimming stripped 5 bases from V and 4 bases from J, with 9 bases between. CDR3 in amino acids: CASSTQGYEQYF. For the CDR3, the DNA is TGTGCCAGCTCAACGCAGGGGTACGAGCAGTACTTC.